This TCR beta chain appears in the sequencing data of a study of blood T cell repertoires in COVID-19 (dated by TCRdb to 2020 to 2021). In the study overall: Samples covering the acute and convalescent phases of COVID-19 were provided by collaborators in the United States, Italy and Spain. The material from the prospective study consisted of cDNA or gDNA derived from T cells, B-cell-depleted T cells, or PBMCs. The dataset comprised deeply sampled blood TCRbeta repertoires from subjects exposed to, actively infected with, or recovered from COVID-19. The repertoires were released in a freely available public database intended as a resource for research on the immune response to SARS-CoV-2. The samples were drawn from two sources: the first 160 participants of the ongoing ImmuneRACE study, and some 1,300 subjects contributed by 6 global collaborators. Nearly every sample came with metadata listing a de-identified subject ID, COVID-19 status, age in years and sex. Where available, HLA class I and class II types were taken from metadata supplied by the sample provider and were not determined by assay-based typing.

Study-level results and caveats: How much clinical and demographic metadata was included differed by source and by participant, and the metadata was provided uncurated.

The CDR3 spans 15 residues, from the cysteine through the phenylalanine. CDR3 DNA is the only sequence kept; it has 45 bases, read in frame from the first base. Ends trimmed: V by 3 bases, J by 5 bases; bases unmatched to a gene: 4. CDR1 is given as LNHDA and CDR2 as SQIVND, both from the germline V gene (reference sequence). Each collaborating institution followed its own protocols to collect whole blood in K2EDTA tubes. For TCRbeta analysis, collaborators shipped samples in one of three forms: frozen whole blood, isolated PBMCs, or DNA extracted from either of those sample types. A remark on this clone: Its antigen is still unknown. The record has no base qualities; no much larger clone is one base away.

The immunoSEQ Assay, a bias-controlled multiplex PCR, was used to amplify TCRbeta CDR3 regions from genomic DNA. The authors processed their data as follows. The number of nucleated cells in each sample was estimated by amplification of reference gene primers within the assay. To quantify the absolute abundance of each unique TCRbeta CDR3 rearrangement, sequence reads were collapsed and filtered. For each sample, productive Simpson clonality was calculated by taking the square root of Simpson's diversity index across productive rearrangements. TCRdb mirrors the immuneACCESS table, restricted to in-frame sequences. Some clones are absent from its copies; in checked studies, under half trace to an unresolved V gene, and the reason for the others is unknown. That table furnishes V, J and clone size, whereas the DNA furnished D and trimming. This sample holds tens of thousands of clones; about 94% were observed only once. Approximately 4.1% of the sample belongs to the ten largest clones.

The specimen was peripheral blood. The TCR was taken from a human donor with active COVID-19. The donor label of this sample is uncertain. This chain joins TRBV19 to TRBJ1-6, with 7 bases in between that match TRBD1. Here the CDR3 is given as CASSMTRGNNSPLHF. The bases are TGTGCCAGTAGTATGACCAGGGGGAATAATTCACCCCTCCACTTT. Full variable domain (CDR3 extended with the reference TRBV19 and TRBJ1-6 proteins): DGGITQSPKYLFRKEGQNVTLSCEQNLNHDAMYWYRQDPGQGLRLIYYSQIVNDFQKGDIAEGYSVSREKKESFPLTVTSAQKNPTAFYLCASSMTRGNNSPLHFGNGTRLTVT.